The rows below give T cell receptor delta chains drawn from one sample of a study of Vδ1+ human thymocytes. TCRdb fed the multiplex PCR reads to CATT. The sample records roughly 76,000 delta-chain clones, about 38% being singletons. Sequencing was performed on Vdelta1+ gamma-delta thymocytes from the thymus. The receptors stem from a boy under three years old who had congenital heart surgery. Both conserved end residues are part of each CDR3. A D gene is named only where the DNA matches it firmly. Some rows have no size entry. The others give once, few or many, or a class for an expanded clone.

TRDD2,TRDJ1,TRDV1,NA,CALGDPSYLGRALIF,TGTGCTCTTGGGGACCCTTCCTACCTCGGGCGGGCACTCATCTTT
TRDD3,TRDJ1,TRDV1,NA,CALGEPPYGTGGGHKLIF,TGTGCTCTTGGGGAACCTCCCTACGGTACTGGGGGCGGCCATAAACTCATCTTT
TRDD3,TRDJ1,TRDV1,NA,CALGEKFPIMYWGYTDKLIF,TGTGCTCTTGGGGAGAAATTCCCGATTATGTACTGGGGGTACACCGATAAACTCATCTTT
TRDD3,TRDJ1,TRDV1,few,CALGTPSWGTVLTDKLIF,TGTGCTCTTGGAACCCCATCCTGGGGGACTGTTCTTACCGATAAACTCATCTTT
NA,TRDJ1,TRDV1,few,CALGERDSGTPQPYTDKLIF,TGTGCTCTTGGGGAAAGGGATTCGGGGACACCCCAGCCGTACACCGATAAACTCATCTTT
NA,TRDJ1,TRDV2,many,CACDTWGLPYDKLIF,TGTGCCTGTGACACGTGGGGACTTCCCTACGATAAACTCATCTTT
TRDD3,TRDJ1,TRDV1,few,CALGEVGLPKAFLLGDQYTDKLIF,TGTGCTCTTGGGGAAGTTGGGTTGCCTAAGGCCTTTCTACTGGGGGACCAGTACACCGATAAACTCATCTTT
NA,TRDJ1,TRDV1,NA,CALGELARMGPYTDKLIF,TGTGCTCTTGGGGAACTTGCTCGAATGGGACCGTACACCGATAAACTCATCTTT
NA,TRDJ1,TRDV1,NA,CALGELGPLRVLGHTDKLIF,TGTGCTCTTGGGGAACTAGGTCCCCTACGGGTACTGGGTCACACCGATAAACTCATCTTT
TRDD3,TRDJ1,TRDV1,NA,CALGELNPLLGDTADKLIF,TGTGCTCTTGGGGAACTAAACCCGTTACTGGGGGATACAGCCGATAAACTCATCTTT
NA,TRDJ1,TRDV1,NA,CALGEETIRGPLPGDKLIF,TGTGCTCTTGGGGAGGAGACAATACGAGGGCCGCTCCCGGGCGATAAACTCATCTTT
NA,TRDJ1,TRDV2,many,CACGPNTHFDKLIF,TGTGCCTGTGGCCCAAACACTCACTTCGATAAACTCATCTTT
NA,TRDJ1,TRDV1,few,CAPGGVFPHADKLIF,TGTGCTCCTGGAGGGGTGTTCCCACACGCCGATAAACTCATCTTT
NA,TRDJ1,TRDV1,NA,CALGVITTVSTDKLIF,TGTGCTCTTGGGGTCATTACTACGGTATCGACCGATAAACTCATCTTT
TRDD3,TRDJ1,TRDV1,NA,CALGELRRSHYWGTYTDKLIF,TGTGCTCTTGGGGAACTTAGGCGTTCCCACTACTGGGGGACGTACACCGATAAACTCATCTTT
TRDD3,TRDJ1,TRDV1,few,CALGERDSRGIRKYTDKLIF,TGTGCTCTTGGGGAAAGGGATAGCAGGGGGATACGGAAGTACACCGATAAACTCATCTTT
TRDD3,TRDJ1,TRDV1,NA,CALGELGSSFYWGMGPDKLIF,TGTGCTCTTGGGGAACTTGGAAGTTCTTTCTACTGGGGGATGGGCCCCGATAAACTCATCTTT
TRDD3,TRDJ1,TRDV1,few,CALGGHHAWGIPYTDKLIF,TGTGCTCTTGGGGGACACCACGCCTGGGGGATTCCCTACACCGATAAACTCATCTTT
TRDD3,TRDJ3,TRDV2,few,CACDTGDWGIRSQSSWDTRQMFF,TGTGCCTGTGACACCGGGGACTGGGGGATACGCTCCCAGAGCTCCTGGGACACCCGACAGATGTTTTTC
TRDD3,TRDJ1,TRDV1,NA,CALGEKPGGHPTDKLIF,TGTGCTCTTGGGGAAAAACCTGGGGGACACCCCACCGATAAACTCATCTTT
TRDD3,TRDJ1,TRDV1,NA,CALGELRPRRVTGGFGREHKLIF,TGTGCTCTTGGGGAACTACGGCCTCGGAGGGTCACTGGGGGATTTGGGCGGGAGCATAAACTCATCTTT
NA,TRDJ1,TRDV2,once,CACDTVQYWDPQSELIF,TGTGCCTGTGACACCGTTCAATATTGGGATCCCCAATCGGAACTCATCTTT
TRDD3,TRDJ1,TRDV1,few,CALGEKVPYVLGGALYTDKLIF,TGTGCTCTTGGGGAAAAAGTTCCTTACGTACTGGGGGGCGCCTTGTACACCGATAAACTCATCTTT
TRDD3,TRDJ1,TRDV1,NA,CALGEPGGITDKLIF,TGTGCTCTTGGGGAACCCGGGGGGATAACCGATAAACTCATCTTT
TRDD3,TRDJ1,TRDV1,few,CALGELDAFLSYWGIRYTDKLIF,TGTGCTCTTGGGGAACTCGACGCCTTCCTAAGCTACTGGGGGATACGGTACACCGATAAACTCATCTTT
NA,TRDJ1,TRDV1,NA,CALGEIFLRGYAADNLIF,TGTGCTCTTGGGGAGATCTTCCTACGGGGATACGCAGCCGATAACCTCATCTTT
TRDD3,TRDJ1,TRDV1,once,CALGPYEPSPLLGVYTDKLIF,TGTGCTCTTGGGCCCTATGAACCTTCCCCTCTACTGGGGGTGTACACCGATAAACTCATCTTT
NA,TRDJ1,TRDV1,few,CALGDGLPSYLLLGGSYTDKLIF,TGTGCTCTTGGGGACGGCCTTCCTTCCTACCTCTTACTGGGGGGCTCCTACACCGATAAACTCATCTTT
TRDD3,TRDJ1,TRDV2,few,CACDTPNWGIRTDKLIF,TGTGCCTGTGACACGCCTAACTGGGGGATACGGACCGATAAACTCATCTTT
NA,TRDJ1,TRDV1,NA,CALGERVCEWRGVPTDKLIF,TGTGCTCTTGGGGAACGCGTCTGTGAGTGGCGTGGGGTACCCACCGATAAACTCATCTTT
NA,TRDJ1,TRDV1,few,CALGELVRQRGSTTYTDKLIF,TGTGCTCTTGGGGAACTAGTAAGACAGAGGGGCTCCACCACGTACACCGATAAACTCATCTTT
NA,TRDJ1,TRDV2,NA,CARWGHTDKLIF,TGTGCACGTTGGGGGCACACCGATAAACTCATCTTT
NA,TRDJ1,TRDV1,NA,CALGEPHKGGWGSRSGYTDKLIF,TGTGCTCTTGGGGAACCACACAAGGGGGGCTGGGGCTCCCGATCTGGGTACACCGATAAACTCATCTTT
TRDD3,TRDJ1,TRDV1,few,CALGELRVMKWDTRVTDKLIF,TGTGCTCTTGGGGAACTTCGGGTAATGAAATGGGATACGCGGGTCACCGATAAACTCATCTTT
TRDD3,TRDJ1,TRDV1,few,CALGLLSLWGAPYTDKLIF,TGTGCTCTTGGGCTTTTATCCCTCTGGGGGGCTCCGTACACCGATAAACTCATCTTT
NA,TRDJ1,TRDV1,few,CALGELPLEPDKLIF,TGTGCTCTTGGGGAACTCCCTCTGGAACCCGATAAACTCATCTTT
TRDD3,TRDJ1,TRDV2,NA,CACDTGAGGRSDKLIF,TGTGCCTGTGACACCGGGGCTGGGGGGCGGTCCGATAAACTCATCTTT
TRDD3,TRDJ1,TRDV1,few,CALGELTSWGIFTYTDKLIF,TGTGCTCTTGGGGAACTAACGTCCTGGGGGATATTCACGTACACCGATAAACTCATCTTT
NA,TRDJ1,TRDV1,NA,CALGHLPPWSGGPDKLIF,TGTGCTCTTGGGCACCTTCCTCCTTGGAGTGGGGGACCCGATAAACTCATCTTT
NA,TRDJ1,TRDV1,NA,CALGEPGVLPGLQTKYTDKLIF,TGTGCTCTTGGGGAACCGGGGGTCCTACCCGGGCTGCAGACGAAGTACACCGATAAACTCATCTTT
NA,TRDJ1,TRDV1,NA,CALGVRGLGKNYSTDKLIF,TGTGCTCTTGGGGTCCGAGGGCTGGGGAAAAACTACTCGACCGATAAACTCATCTTT